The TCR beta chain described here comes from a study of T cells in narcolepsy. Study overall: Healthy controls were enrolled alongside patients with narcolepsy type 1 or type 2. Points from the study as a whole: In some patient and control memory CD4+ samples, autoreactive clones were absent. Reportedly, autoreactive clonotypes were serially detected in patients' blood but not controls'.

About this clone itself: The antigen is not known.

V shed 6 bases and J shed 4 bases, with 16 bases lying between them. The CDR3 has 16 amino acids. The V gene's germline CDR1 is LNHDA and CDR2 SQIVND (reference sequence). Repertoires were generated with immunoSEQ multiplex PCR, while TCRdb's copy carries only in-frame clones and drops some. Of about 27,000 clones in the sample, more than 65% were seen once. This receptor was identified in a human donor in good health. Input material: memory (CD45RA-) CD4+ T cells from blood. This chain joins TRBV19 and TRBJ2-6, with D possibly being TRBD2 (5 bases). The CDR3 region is CASSPDGGYGANVLTF. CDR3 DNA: TGTGCCAGTAGCCCGGACGGAGGTTACGGGGCCAACGTCCTGACTTTC.